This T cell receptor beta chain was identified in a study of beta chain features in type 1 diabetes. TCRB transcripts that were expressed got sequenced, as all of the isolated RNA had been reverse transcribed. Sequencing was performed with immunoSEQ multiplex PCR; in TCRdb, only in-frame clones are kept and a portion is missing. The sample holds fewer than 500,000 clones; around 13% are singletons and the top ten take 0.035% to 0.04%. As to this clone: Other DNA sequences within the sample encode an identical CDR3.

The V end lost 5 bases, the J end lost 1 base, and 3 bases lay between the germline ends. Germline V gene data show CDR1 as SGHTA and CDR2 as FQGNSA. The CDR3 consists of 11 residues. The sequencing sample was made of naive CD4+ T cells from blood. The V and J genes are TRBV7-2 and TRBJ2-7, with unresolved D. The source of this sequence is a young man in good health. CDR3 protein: CASSPSYEQYF. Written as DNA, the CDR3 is TGTGCCAGCAGCCCATCCTACGAGCAGTACTTC.